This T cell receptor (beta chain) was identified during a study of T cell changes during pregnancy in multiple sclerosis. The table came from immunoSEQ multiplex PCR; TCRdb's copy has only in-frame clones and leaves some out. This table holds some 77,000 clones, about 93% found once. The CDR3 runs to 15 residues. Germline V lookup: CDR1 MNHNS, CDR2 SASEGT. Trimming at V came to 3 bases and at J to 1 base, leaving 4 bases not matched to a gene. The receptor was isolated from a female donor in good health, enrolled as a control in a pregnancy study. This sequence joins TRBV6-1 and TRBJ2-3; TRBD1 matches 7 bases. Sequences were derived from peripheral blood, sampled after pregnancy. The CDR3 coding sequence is TGTGCCAGCAGTGACCAGGGGGAAGGCACAGATACGCAGTATTTT. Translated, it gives CASSDQGEGTDTQYF.